The next 4 T cell receptor beta chains were all read from a single sample in a study of human T cells and chemical hapten exposure. Time point here: patch test 2, 6 weeks after DPC sensitization. The treatment: therapeutic diphenylcyclopropenone sensitization with weekly scalp DPC. One entry per CDR3 protein results from TCRdb running MiXCR on the RACE reads. The data show over 35,000 distinct CDR3 sequences, more than 8.5% seen once. The specimen was whole blood, collected in connection with sensitization to the hapten diphenylcyclopropenone (DPC). The receptors come from a woman between 35 and 50 years old with alopecia areata. Some clones in this sample may be carry-over from other donors' samples.

This clonotype occurred many times. Germline and junction disagree at one end, which may indicate a read error. This chain links TRBV6-1 with TRBJ2-7, with D perhaps being TRBD1 or TRBD2 (5 bases each). The CDR3 spans 12 residues. In germline, CDR1 is MNHNS, CDR2 SASEGT. The CDR3 is CASSLTGAPGNF. The CDR3 DNA is TGTGCCAGCAGCCTCACCGGGGCCCCAGGAAACTTC.

The V call is TRBV6-6, the J call TRBJ2-5; possibly TRBD1 or TRBD2 for D (5 bases each). The V and J ends lost 2 bases and 7 bases respectively, with 11 bases between them. This CDR3 contains 13 residues. Germline loops: CDR1 MNHNY, CDR2 SVGAGI (reference sequence). This CDR3 is CASSYGTTGTQYF. DNA for the CDR3: TGTGCCAGCAGTTACGGGACCACGGGGACCCAGTACTTC.

This clonotype occurred many times. The chain combines TRBV6-2 or TRBV6-3 with TRBJ2-5; TRBD2 matches 8 bases. Unmatched junction bases numbered 10, after V lost 5 bases and J lost 5 bases. CDR3 length: 15 amino acids. From germline, CDR1 is MNHEY and CDR2 SVGEGT. CDR3 loop: CASSRSGVRTETQYF. Written as DNA, the CDR3 is TGTGCCAGCAGTCGTAGCGGGGTTCGGACTGAGACCCAGTACTTC.

The CDR3 is CASSYQGTSGANVLTF. The CDR3 DNA reads TGTGCCAGCAGTTACCAGGGGACCTCTGGGGCCAACGTCCTGACTTTC. The rearrangement joins TRBV6-2 or TRBV6-3 to TRBJ2-6; weak D call: TRBD1 (6 bases). From germline, CDR1 is MNHEY and CDR2 SVGEGT. The V end was cut by 2 bases, the J end by 0 bases, with 8 bases between. The CDR3 is made up of 16 amino acids.